Below are 10 T cell receptor beta chains sequenced from a single sample in a study of prognosis after radiotherapy for stage I lung cancer. Using two-round multiplex PCR, the authors amplified TCR beta CDR3 from genomic DNA. Individual primers that were specific to each TRBV and TRBJ gene served in first-round PCR. MiXCR, run by TCRdb on the multiplex PCR reads, gives a single entry per CDR3 protein. The table records some 13,000 distinct CDR3 sequences, around 40% of them present only once. This material consisted of PBMCs, taken before or after stereotactic body radiation therapy (not recorded which). The receptors here all came from a donor over 45 with non-small cell lung cancer.

This rearrangement joins TRBV6-2 or TRBV6-3 to TRBJ1-5; the D is unclear. This CDR3 is built from 15 residues. Germline V gene data show CDR1 as MNHEY and CDR2 as SVGEGT. Trimming pared 5 bases from V and 7 bases from J, leaving 18 bases between. This CDR3 is CASSEIFSSRQPQHF. The CDR3 nucleotides are TGTGCCAGCAGTGAAATATTTAGTTCAAGACAGCCCCAGCATTTT.

Notes on this clonotype: A far larger clone is only one base removed, so a read error is likely. The gene calls are TRBV6-1 and TRBJ2-3, with TRBD2 as a possible D gene (7 bases). Trimming shortened V by 5 bases and J by 2 bases, and 20 bases separated the two germline ends. Germline V gene sequence: CDR1 MNHNS, CDR2 SASEGT. The CDR3 loop spans 17 amino acids. The CDR3 region has the DNA TGTGCCAGCAGTTACCGGGGGGCCACGGGAACCACAGATACGCAGTATTTT. Its translation: CASSYRGATGTTDTQYF.

This clonotype was seen many times. The rearrangement links TRBV29-1 to TRBJ1-1, with 8 bases that match TRBD1. The CDR3 is 13 residues long. With 7 bases clipped from V and 2 bases from J, the junction kept 6 bases outside the gene matches. CDR1 SQVTM and CDR2 ANQGSEA come from the germline V gene. CDR3 coding DNA: TGCAGCGGCGTGGACAGGGCCAACACTGAAGCTTTCTTT. It yields the protein CSGVDRANTEAFF.

Remarks on this clonotype: One end of the junction does not line up with germline, which may come from a read error. This rearrangement joins TRBV28 to TRBJ2-7; 9 nucleotides align to TRBD1. Germline lookup yields CDR1 MDHEN and CDR2 SYDVKM. The CDR3 contains 14 residues. DNA for the CDR3: TGTCCCAGCTGTTGGACAGGGGTCAGGTACGAGCAGTACTTC. It translates to CPSCWTGVRYEQYF.

Regarding this clonotype: One end of the junction does not line up with germline, which may come from a read error. The genes are TRBV27 and TRBJ2-1; perhaps TRBD1 as D (6 bases). The CDR3 spans 15 residues. Looked up from germline, CDR1 is MNHEY and CDR2 is SMNVEV (reference sequence). For the CDR3, the DNA is TGTGCCAGCAGCCGTGGGACAAGCGCCAGCAATGAGGAGTTCTTC. Translating it yields CASSRGTSASNEEFF.

This clonotype was picked up many times. The chain has TRBV28 and TRBJ2-5; D possibly corresponds to TRBD1 (6 bases). The length of the CDR3 is 14 residues. From germline, CDR1 is MDHEN and CDR2 SYDVKM. The ends were cut back, 3 bases at V and 4 bases at J, with 12 bases in the middle. In DNA, the CDR3 is TGTGCCAGCAGTTTCTCCAGGGGAGTAGAGACCCAGTACTTC. Its translation is CASSFSRGVETQYF.

This clonotype was found many times. This chain links TRBV28 with TRBJ1-4; D may be TRBD1 (6 bases). CDR3 size: 12 residues. V lost 5 bases, J lost 10 bases, and 11 bases lay in between. CDR1 MDHEN and CDR2 SYDVKM come from the germline V gene. CDR3 in DNA: TGTGCCAGCAGTGGGGGGCGAGGAAAACTGTTTTTT. Its protein product is CASSGGRGKLFF.

This clonotype was seen repeatedly, ten times or more. The V gene is TRBV27, the J gene TRBJ2-7, with TRBD1 identical over 7 bases. This CDR3 is 14 amino acids long. Germline-derived CDR1 and CDR2 are MNHEY and SMNVEV (reference sequence). J lost 6 bases, V lost 3 bases, and 8 bases had no gene match. The CDR3 is CASSLYSGGTEQYF. Written as DNA, the CDR3 is TGTGCCAGCAGTTTGTACTCAGGGGGTACCGAGCAGTACTTC.

This clonotype was seen ten or more times. The chain carries TRBV20-1 and TRBJ1-1; tentative D call: TRBD1 (6 bases). V lost 4 bases and J 5 bases, leaving 11 bases between the germline ends. CDR1 is DFQATT, CDR2 SNEGSKA, per germline (reference sequence). The length of the CDR3 is 12 residues. For the CDR3, the DNA is TGCAGTGCTACACGACAGGCGACTGAAGCTTTCTTT. Its protein is CSATRQATEAFF.

This clonotype has ten or more counts. The gene calls are TRBV12-3 or TRBV12-4 and TRBJ1-1, with TRBD1 matching over 9 bases. The J segment lost 5 bases and the V segment lost 4 bases, leaving 5 bases of the junction unmatched. This CDR3 has 14 residues. The CDR3 region has the DNA TGTGCCAGCAGTTCCGGGACAGGGAGGACTGAAGCTTTCTTT. Its protein is CASSSGTGRTEAFF.